What follows is one TCR beta chain and its context. The data were obtained in a study of blood T cell repertoires in COVID-19. Trimming took 2 bases from V and 6 from J, leaving 13 bases between them. Germline CDR1 and CDR2: SGHTA and FQGTGA. The CDR3 has 14 residues. The data were produced by immunoSEQ multiplex PCR, yet TCRdb's version contains in-frame clones alone and is incomplete. The sample includes approximately 270,000 clones, approximately 83% of them seen just once. The source of this sequence is a person aged 65 to 79 with COVID-19, enrolled during active disease. The gene calls are TRBV7-3 and TRBJ1-2; D is ambiguous. What was sequenced was peripheral blood. The CDR3 here is CASSLGLGGNGYTF. The CDR3 nucleotides are TGTGCCAGCAGCTTAGGGTTAGGAGGGAATGGCTACACCTTC. Combining the CDR3 with reference TRBV7-3 and TRBJ1-2 gives the whole variable domain GAGVSQTPSNKVTEKGKYVELRCDPISGHTALYWYRQSLGQGPEFLIYFQGTGAADDSGLPNDRFFAVRPEGSVSTLKIQRTERGDSAVYLCASSLGLGGNGYTFGSGTRLTVV.